Sequencing of this T cell receptor (beta chain) was carried out in a study of cytomegalovirus exposure and HLA in healthy donors. Regarding the study as a whole: In a later analysis, specific HLA alleles were associated with more than 15,000 TCR beta sequences at a 0.05 false discovery rate. The number of N-insertions in an Asian-associated ancestry cluster was reportedly below the approximately 700-donor mean in a later analysis.

With 60 Vbeta and 13 Jbeta primers, the PCR was carried out. Sequenced by immunoSEQ multiplex PCR; TCRdb stores in-frame clones only, minus some. This sample contains 40,000 to 60,000 clones. About this clone: Antigen: not known.

Trimming cost V 4 bases and J 8 bases; bases outside gene matches: 7. Germline CDR1 is SQVTM and CDR2 is ANQGSEA. The CDR3 has 13 amino acids. The origin of this receptor is a middle-aged man in good health and CMV-seropositive. This rearrangement joins TRBV29-1 to TRBJ2-7; 11 nucleotides line up with TRBD2. Input material: PBMCs. The CDR3 DNA reads as TGCAGCGTTGGACTAGCGGGGAGGGGTAAGCAGTACTTC. Residues: CSVGLAGRGKQYF.